What follows is one T cell receptor (beta chain) and its context. Using immunoSEQ multiplex PCR, the repertoire was profiled, and TCRdb retains in-frame clones only, with some absent. The sample yields 210,000 or so clones, around 81% seen once. The entry originates in a study of blood T cell repertoires in COVID-19. About the research overall: T cells, B-cell-depleted T cells, or PBMCs provided the cDNA or gDNA that served as material.

This CDR3 spans 14 amino acids. V lost 0 bases and J lost 1, with 7 bases in between. CDR1 SGHKS and CDR2 YYEKEE come from the germline V gene (reference sequence). Participants, about 18 to 100 years old, spanned around 26 US areas. Donors were grouped by their self-reported clinical history. The clonotype comes from a man under 40 with acute COVID-19. Specimen: PBMCs or T cells enriched from blood (not recorded which). The chain is built from TRBV5-5 and TRBJ1-2; TRBD1 is a possible D gene (6 bases). The CDR3 bases are TGTGCCAGCAGCTTGGGGACAGTTAACTATGGCTACACCTTC. It translates to CASSLGTVNYGYTF. The full variable domain, completed using reference TRBV5-5 and TRBJ1-2, is DAGVTQSPTHLIKTRGQQVTLRCSPISGHKSVSWYQQVLGQGPQFIFQYYEKEERGRGNFPDRFSARQFPNYSSELNVNALLLGDSALYLCASSLGTVNYGYTFGSGTRLTVV.